Each of the 15 T cell receptor beta chains below was sequenced from the same sample in a study of shared clonotypes between healthy human individuals. Profiled with immunoSEQ multiplex PCR; TCRdb holds only in-frame clones, not every one. The table lists about 1 million clones, roughly 70% of them singletons. The sequencing sample was made of memory CD4+ T cells sorted from blood. Noted subset: CD45RA-negative fraction. The receptors originated from a man younger than 35 in good health.

The chain couples TRBV7-8 to TRBJ1-4; weak D call: TRBD1 (6 bases). This CDR3 region has 15 residues. Germline values: CDR1 SGHVS, CDR2 FQNEAQ. Trimming removed 5 bases from V and 8 bases from J, with 18 bases in between. The CDR3 region has the DNA TGTGCCAGCAGCCCGTCGGAACAGGGAGGGGAAAAACTGTTTTTT. It encodes CASSPSEQGGEKLFF.

The chain carries TRBV30 and TRBJ2-1; D is possibly TRBD1 or TRBD2 (5 bases each). V was shortened by 1 base and J by 7 bases, with 17 bases between the two germline ends. Germline-derived CDR1 and CDR2 are GTSNPN and SVGIG (reference sequence). This CDR3 comprises 15 residues. The CDR3 sequence: CAWSAGPWWGNEQFF. The DNA for the CDR3 is TGTGCCTGGAGTGCTGGACCTTGGTGGGGGAATGAGCAGTTCTTC.

This chain connects TRBV19 to TRBJ1-5; 9 bases are a match to TRBD1. CDR1 LNHDA and CDR2 SQIVND come from the germline V gene (reference sequence). V trimming: 10 bases; J trimming: 3 bases; junction bases outside the gene matches: 10. There are 15 residues in the CDR3. CDR3 amino acids: CATRTGTGNNQPQHF. CDR3 nucleotide sequence: TGTGCCACCCGGACCGGGACAGGGAACAATCAGCCCCAGCATTTT.

V gene TRBV6-5 combines with J gene TRBJ2-7; 9 bases fit TRBD1. V lost 7 bases to trimming and J lost 3 bases; unmatched junction nucleotides: 7. CDR1 is MNHEY, CDR2 SVGAGI, per germline. The CDR3 contains 14 residues. The CDR3 coding sequence is TGTGCCAGCAAACCGGGACAGGGTTACTACGAGCAGTACTTC. As protein: CASKPGQGYYEQYF.

The chain is built from TRBV5-4 and TRBJ1-2; TRBD1 agrees at 7 bases. Germline V gives CDR1 SGHNT, CDR2 YYREEE (reference sequence). Germline trimming cut 4 bases from V and 3 bases from J; bases unmatched to any gene: 9. The CDR3 is 15 amino acids. CDR3 in amino acids: CASSPGGGFDYGYTF. The CDR3 DNA reads as TGTGCCAGCAGCCCAGGAGGGGGCTTCGACTATGGCTACACCTTC.

V is TRBV5-1 and J is TRBJ2-3; D is ambiguous. V lost 4 bases and J lost 0, with 6 bases in between. The germline gives CDR1 SGHRS, CDR2 YFSETQ. The CDR3 loop spans 13 amino acids. The CDR3 bases are TGCGCCAGCAGCAAGGACAGCACAGATACGCAGTATTTT. Protein sequence: CASSKDSTDTQYF.

The rearrangement uses TRBV7-3 and TRBJ2-5; 8 bases fit TRBD1. Germline CDR1 is SGHTA and CDR2 is FQGTGA. The CDR3 contains 15 residues. With V trimmed by 5 bases and J by 4 bases, 9 bases remained unmatched. CDR3 protein: CASSRSGTGRETQYF. CDR3 nucleotide sequence: TGTGCCAGCAGCCGATCCGGGACAGGTAGAGAGACCCAGTACTTC.

The chain combines TRBV2 with TRBJ2-3; D unclear. Germline CDR1 reads SNHLY; CDR2 reads FYNNEI. This CDR3 has 15 amino acids. The V gene lost 2 bases and the J gene lost 0 bases, with 9 bases spanning the gap. The CDR3 coding sequence is TGTGCCAGCAGTGAACGGCACTCTAGCACAGATACGCAGTATTTT. Translating it yields CASSERHSSTDTQYF.

V usage is TRBV30 and J usage is TRBJ2-3, with TRBD2 matching 7 bases. Unmatched junction bases numbered 9, after V lost 5 bases and J lost 4 bases. The CDR3 runs to 14 residues. Germline assignment: CDR1 GTSNPN and CDR2 SVGIG (reference sequence). The CDR3 sequence: CAWAAGVIPDTQYF. As DNA, the CDR3 is TGTGCCTGGGCTGCGGGAGTGATCCCAGATACGCAGTATTTT.

This chain joins TRBV2 and TRBJ2-7; 9 nucleotides match TRBD1. This CDR3 has 15 amino acids. Unmatched junction bases numbered 12, after V lost 4 bases and J lost 8 bases. Germline V gene sequence: CDR1 SNHLY, CDR2 FYNNEI. CDR3 amino acids: CASSGAGTGYVQQYF. CDR3 sequence (DNA): TGTGCCAGCAGTGGGGCCGGGACAGGGTACGTCCAGCAGTACTTC.

V is TRBV5-5 and J is TRBJ2-7; D may be TRBD1 or TRBD2 (5 bases each). This CDR3 comprises 13 residues. The V gene lost 1 base and the J gene lost 2 bases, with 7 bases spanning the gap. Germline loops: CDR1 SGHKS, CDR2 YYEKEE (reference sequence). The CDR3 loop is CASSLTGPYEQYF. DNA for the CDR3: TGTGCCAGCAGCTTGACGGGGCCCTACGAGCAGTACTTC.

This clone was seen just once. This sample includes further DNA sequences coding for the same CDR3. This chain joins TRBV9 and TRBJ2-1; TRBD1 or TRBD2 may be the D gene (5 bases each). V was pared by 0 bases and J by 2 bases, with 9 bases between. The CDR3 spans 15 residues. From germline, CDR1 is SGDLS and CDR2 YYNGEE. Here the CDR3 DNA reads TGTGCCAGCAGCGTAGGGTTGGGGGCCTACAATGAGCAGTTCTTC. This sequence encodes CASSVGLGAYNEQFF.

The chain has TRBV27 and TRBJ1-5, with 8 positions matching TRBD1. Trimming took 8 bases from V and 3 from J; bases not matched to a gene: 3. The CDR3 contains 13 residues. In germline, CDR1 is MNHEY, CDR2 SMNVEV (reference sequence). Here the CDR3 reads CASGQGLNQPQHF. The CDR3 bases are TGTGCCAGCGGACAGGGACTCAATCAGCCCCAGCATTTT.

The rearrangement joins TRBV11-3 to TRBJ2-5; the match to TRBD1 covers 8 bases. Germline assignment: CDR1 SGHNT and CDR2 YENEEA. The trim removed 6 bases at V and 2 bases at J, leaving 11 bases unmatched. This CDR3 comprises 16 residues. The CDR3 loop is CASSRPGTGGQETQYF. The DNA of the CDR3 is TGTGCCAGCAGTCGCCCCGGGACAGGCGGACAAGAGACCCAGTACTTC.

The CDR3 DNA follows: TGCGCCAGCAGGGGGACAGGGATCCGCTACGAGCAGTACTTC. Protein: CASRGTGIRYEQYF. This chain links TRBV5-1 with TRBJ2-7, with 9 bases that match TRBD1. CDR1 is SGHRS, CDR2 YFSETQ, per germline. V shed 5 bases and J 3 bases; nucleotides not matched to a gene: 6. The CDR3 extends over 14 amino acids.